One sample yielded the 12 T cell receptor beta chains listed below, sequenced in a study of CD4+ T cells in melanoma. Sequencing was performed with immunoSEQ multiplex PCR; in TCRdb, only in-frame clones are kept and a portion is missing. In the table there are roughly 150,000 clones, roughly 91% of which are singletons. Source of these receptors: a human donor with melanoma.

This clone was recorded at least ten times. V is TRBV29-1 and J is TRBJ1-1; 10 bases match TRBD1. This CDR3 is built from 16 residues. The germline V gene encodes CDR1 SQVTM and CDR2 ANQGSEA. Trimming took 7 bases from V and 4 from J; bases not matched to a gene: 15. This chain's CDR3 is CSAYSGGTGVPTEAFF. In nucleotides, the CDR3 is TGCAGCGCCTACTCCGGTGGGACAGGGGTCCCCACTGAAGCTTTCTTT. Full variable domain (remainder filled in from reference TRBV29-1 and TRBJ1-1): SAVISQKPSRDICQRGTSLTIQCQVDSQVTMMFWYRQQPGQSLTLIATANQGSEATYESGFVIDKFPISRPNLTFSTLTVSNMSPEDSSIYLCSAYSGGTGVPTEAFFGQGTRLTVV.

V and J are TRBV11-2 and TRBJ1-5; perhaps TRBD1 as D (6 bases). The V end lost 4 bases, the J end lost 6 bases, and 16 bases lay between the germline ends. The CDR3 loop spans 15 amino acids. Germline V gene sequence: CDR1 SGHAT, CDR2 FQNNGV. CDR3: CASSSTGSLRQPQHF. CDR3 in DNA: TGTGCCAGCAGCTCCACAGGGAGTTTACGTCAGCCCCAGCATTTT.

The chain links TRBV5-8 to TRBJ2-5; 7 bases fit TRBD1. CDR1 and CDR2 (germline): SGHTS, YDEGEE. This CDR3 has 15 residues. V gave up 8 bases and J gave up 2 bases; unmatched junction bases: 12. The CDR3 DNA is TGTGCCAGTACGCTCCACGGGACAGCACAAGAGACCCAGTACTTC. This codes for CASTLHGTAQETQYF.

This chain joins TRBV7-7 and TRBJ2-1; 8 bases fit TRBD1. V trimming: 5 bases; J trimming: 0 bases; junction bases outside the gene matches: 3. The CDR3 is made up of 15 amino acids. CDR1 is SSHAT and CDR2 is FNYEAQ in the germline V gene (reference sequence). The DNA of the CDR3 is TGTGCCAGCAGCCTAGGACAGGGCTCCTACAATGAGCAGTTCTTC. Translating gives CASSLGQGSYNEQFF.

The chain has TRBV19 and TRBJ2-5, with TRBD1 matching 10 bases. CDR3 length: 15 residues. CDR1 and CDR2 from the germline V gene are LNHDA and SQIVND (reference sequence). The trim removed 6 bases at V and 4 bases at J, leaving 8 bases unmatched. DNA for the CDR3: TGTGCCAGTAGCTTCGGGACAGGGGCGCGAGAGACCCAGTACTTC. The encoded protein is CASSFGTGARETQYF.

This chain links TRBV30 with TRBJ2-3; perhaps TRBD2 as D (5 bases). V lost 4 bases, J lost 1 base, and 15 bases lay in between. The CDR3 is 15 residues long. Germline CDR1 is GTSNPN and CDR2 is SVGIG (reference sequence). Here the CDR3 reads CAWTKPGVRTDTQYF. The DNA for the CDR3 is TGTGCCTGGACCAAGCCCGGGGTGCGCACAGATACGCAGTATTTT.

The V and J genes are TRBV6-1 and TRBJ2-7; 8 bases line up with TRBD1. J was trimmed by 4 bases and V by 6 bases; bases with no gene match: 11. This CDR3 region has 15 residues. Germline V CDR1 and CDR2: MNHNS, SASEGT. CDR3 sequence reads: CASRRTTGESYEQYF. The CDR3 nucleotides are TGTGCCAGCAGACGGACGACAGGGGAATCGTACGAGCAGTACTTC.

J is TRBJ1-2 and V is TRBV9, with D hard to call. The CDR3 runs 16 residues. V was trimmed by 4 bases and J by 4 bases, leaving 20 bases between them. Germline lookup yields CDR1 SGDLS and CDR2 YYNGEE. The CDR3 spells CASSLGGGKGAYGYTF. The CDR3 coding sequence is TGTGCCAGCAGCCTGGGTGGAGGGAAGGGCGCCTATGGCTACACCTTC.

This rearrangement joins TRBV7-9 to TRBJ2-1, with 7 bases fitting TRBD1. CDR3 length: 15 residues. After removal of 5 bases from V and 10 bases from J, the junction contained 14 bases not matched to a gene. Germline loops: CDR1 SEHNR, CDR2 FQNEAQ (reference sequence). In nucleotides, the CDR3 is TGTGCCAGCAGCCTGACAGGGTATGGCGCTCGGGAGCAGTTCTTC. Its translation is CASSLTGYGAREQFF.

The chain has TRBV5-1 and TRBJ1-1; D is perhaps TRBD1 (6 bases). The germline gives CDR1 SGHRS, CDR2 YFSETQ. This CDR3 is 13 amino acids long. V was shortened by 4 bases and J by 12 bases, with 19 bases between the two germline ends. The CDR3 is CASSPEGGASPFF. The CDR3, as DNA: TGCGCCAGCAGCCCGGAGGGGGGCGCTTCTCCTTTCTTT.

CDR3 amino acids: CASSYTENTEAFF. The CDR3 DNA sequence: TGTGCCAGCAGTTATACAGAGAACACTGAAGCTTTCTTT. The V call is TRBV27, the J call TRBJ1-1; no reliable D call. In germline, CDR1 is MNHEY, CDR2 SMNVEV (reference sequence). This CDR3 has 13 amino acids. V lost 4 bases and J 1 base, leaving 7 bases between the germline ends.

The chain links TRBV7-9 to TRBJ1-1; TRBD1 matches at 9 bases. The CDR3 runs to 13 residues. J lost 5 bases, V lost 6 bases, and 4 bases had no gene match. In germline, CDR1 is SEHNR, CDR2 FQNEAQ (reference sequence). This CDR3 reads CASSRQGGTEAFF. Written as DNA, the CDR3 is TGTGCCAGCAGTCGACAGGGGGGGACTGAAGCTTTCTTT.